This TCR beta chain was captured in a study of control samples from healthy donors and cancer patients. After removal of 8 bases from V and 4 bases from J, the junction contained 9 bases not matched to a gene. The CDR3 is 14 residues long. Germline V gene sequence: CDR1 SNHLY, CDR2 FYNNEI. TCRdb keeps only in-frame clones here, not all; method: immunoSEQ multiplex PCR. The data hold more than 95,000 clones, with 75% to 90% observed a single time. V and J are TRBV2 and TRBJ2-3, with 7 bases that match TRBD1. This TCR was recovered from a man in his sixties with lung cancer. The source material was PBMCs. The CDR3 is CASGRGRQADTQYF. CDR3 DNA: TGTGCCAGCGGAAGGGGGCGCCAAGCAGATACGCAGTATTTT.